One sample yielded the 3 T cell receptor beta chains listed below, sequenced in a study of blood T cell repertoires in COVID-19. TCRdb's table, derived via immunoSEQ multiplex PCR, lists solely in-frame clones and lacks some. Found here are 250,000 to 400,000 clones, 75% to 90% of them singletons; the top ten hold 2.5% to 3%. Input material: peripheral blood. The source is a woman in her 30s with COVID-19, enrolled during active disease.

The chain recombines TRBV2 with TRBJ1-5, with 10 positions matching TRBD1. Looked up from germline, CDR1 is SNHLY and CDR2 is FYNNEI. Losses at the gene ends were 3 bases for V and 0 bases for J; bases not matched to a gene: 2. This CDR3 has 16 residues. CDR3 protein: CASSDGQGVSNQPQHF. In DNA form, the CDR3 reads TGTGCCAGCAGTGACGGACAGGGGGTTAGCAATCAGCCCCAGCATTTT.

This chain uses TRBV6-6 with TRBJ2-7, with 7 nucleotides matching TRBD2. The CDR3 has 14 amino acids. Trimming removed 5 bases from V and 4 bases from J; junction bases left unmatched: 8. Germline V CDR1 and CDR2: MNHNY, SVGAGI (reference sequence). CDR3 bases: TGTGCCAGCAGTGTACTAGGGACTACGTACGAGCAGTACTTC. Residues: CASSVLGTTYEQYF.

This chain links TRBV11-2 with TRBJ2-7; the D gene is possibly TRBD1 (6 bases). V gave up 5 bases and J gave up 4 bases, with 15 bases separating them. The CDR3 length is 14 residues. Germline V gene data show CDR1 as SGHAT and CDR2 as FQNNGV. The CDR3 spells CASSPPFGQYEQYF. The CDR3 DNA follows: TGTGCCAGCAGCCCCCCTTTTGGACAGTACGAGCAGTACTTC.